These 27 T cell receptor beta chains were sequenced from one sample in a study of cytomegalovirus exposure and HLA in healthy donors. A multiplex PCR was run with 60 Vbeta primers and 13 Jbeta primers. TCRdb keeps only in-frame clones here, not all; method: immunoSEQ multiplex PCR. There are 150,000 to 250,000 clones in the sample; around 76% occur only once, and approximately 2.1% lies in the top ten. The sequencing sample was made of PBMCs. The receptors were sampled from a man younger than 45 in good health and CMV-seronegative.

The J gene is TRBJ2-7, the V gene TRBV5-4; TRBD1 is a possible D gene (5 bases). The germline V gene has CDR1 SGHNT and CDR2 YYREEE (reference sequence). Trimming left V 4 bases short and J 3 bases short, with 11 bases between. This CDR3 region has 13 residues. Written as DNA, the CDR3 is TGTGCCAGCAGCCCCATAGGGGACTACGAGCAGTACTTC. Amino acid sequence: CASSPIGDYEQYF.

The table lists this clone with a few counts. The V gene is TRBV7-8, the J gene TRBJ2-3, with a tentative D call TRBD2 (6 bases). V was shortened by 3 bases and J by 0 bases, with 10 bases between the two germline ends. Per the germline V gene, CDR1 is SGHVS and CDR2 is FQNEAQ. This CDR3 is 15 amino acids long. In DNA, the CDR3 is TGTGCCAGCAGCTTGCCGAGCGGGAGCACAGATACGCAGTATTTT. Amino acids: CASSLPSGSTDTQYF.

The chain employs TRBV7-9 and TRBJ2-5; 7 bases agree with TRBD2. In germline, CDR1 is SEHNR, CDR2 FQNEAQ (reference sequence). The J segment lost 1 base and the V segment lost 1 base, leaving 3 bases of the junction unmatched. This CDR3 is built from 15 residues. The DNA for the CDR3 is TGTGCCAGCAGCTTAGATGGCGGGAGCCAAGAGACCCAGTACTTC. Its translation is CASSLDGGSQETQYF.

The chain carries TRBV5-4 and TRBJ2-7, with no clear D. The CDR3 spans 15 residues. Germline V gives CDR1 SGHNT, CDR2 YYREEE (reference sequence). Deletions cut 4 bases from V and 0 bases from J, with 14 bases between. The CDR3 DNA is TGTGCCAGCAGCAACACTGACAAGAGCTCCTACGAGCAGTACTTC. As protein: CASSNTDKSSYEQYF.

CDR3 sequence: CASEYGGTDTQYF. DNA for the CDR3: TGTGCCAGCGAGTACGGAGGCACAGATACGCAGTATTTT. V is TRBV7-9 and J is TRBJ2-3; D is unresolved. V was cut by 8 bases and J by 1 base, with 10 bases left in between. This CDR3 spans 13 amino acids. CDR1 and CDR2 from the germline V gene are SEHNR and FQNEAQ (reference sequence). The full variable domain, rest sourced from reference TRBV7-9 and TRBJ2-3, is DTGVSQNPRHKITKRGQNVTFRCDPISEHNRLYWYRQTLGQGPEFLTYFQNEAQLEKSRLLSDRFSAERPKGSFSTLEIQRTEQGDSAMYLCASEYGGTDTQYFGPGTRLTVL.

This chain uses TRBV9 with TRBJ1-4, with D unclear. This CDR3 has 14 residues. Germline loops: CDR1 SGDLS, CDR2 YYNGEE. The ends were cut back, 4 bases at V and 5 bases at J, with 12 bases in the middle. CDR3 residues: CASSPRGGNEKLFF. Written as DNA, the CDR3 is TGTGCCAGCAGCCCCCGCGGAGGGAATGAAAAACTGTTTTTT.

V usage is TRBV5-6 and J usage is TRBJ2-5, with 9 bases matching TRBD1. Germline trimming cut 2 bases from V and 4 bases from J; bases unmatched to any gene: 3. The CDR3 has 14 residues. Per germline, CDR1 SGHDT and CDR2 YYEEEE. The CDR3 spells CASSFRDRVETQYF. The CDR3 bases are TGTGCCAGCAGCTTCCGGGACAGGGTAGAGACCCAGTACTTC. The full variable domain, with the rest looked up from reference TRBV5-6 and TRBJ2-5, is DAGVTQSPTHLIKTRGQQVTLRCSPKSGHDTVSWYQQALGQGPQFIFQYYEEEERQRGNFPDRFSGHQFPNYSSELNVNALLLGDSALYLCASSFRDRVETQYFGPGTRLLVL.

J is TRBJ2-5 and V is TRBV14; tentative D call: TRBD1 (6 bases). CDR1 is SGHDN and CDR2 is FVKESK in the germline V gene. Trimming removed 4 bases at V and 2 bases at J, with 14 bases between. The CDR3 is 15 amino acids. In nucleotides, the CDR3 is TGTGCCAGCAGCCCGAGGGGGATGTGGCAAGAGACCCAGTACTTC. It codes for CASSPRGMWQETQYF.

As DNA, the CDR3 is TGCGCCAGCAGCGCGGACAGGACCATGGGAGATACGCAGTATTTT. This translates into CASSADRTMGDTQYF. The chain has TRBV5-1 and TRBJ2-3; 7 bases agree with TRBD1. Germline CDR1 and CDR2: SGHRS and YFSETQ. The junction had 10 bases not matched to a gene; V was cut back by 4 bases and J by 5 bases. The CDR3 covers 15 residues.

The chain is built from TRBV30 and TRBJ1-2; 7 positions agree with TRBD1. The germline V gene has CDR1 GTSNPN and CDR2 SVGIG (reference sequence). The V gene end was trimmed by 2 bases and the J gene end by 5 bases; junction bases not matched to a gene: 14. CDR3 length: 16 amino acids. The CDR3: CAWSYRGIGGLYGYTF. As DNA, the CDR3 is TGTGCCTGGAGTTATAGAGGGATAGGGGGCCTTTATGGCTACACCTTC. The full variable domain, in which reference TRBV30 and TRBJ1-2 provide the parts outside the CDR3, is SQTIHQWPATLVQPVGSPLSLECTVEGTSNPNLYWYRQAAGRGLQLLFYSVGIGQISSEVPQNLSASRPQDRQFILSSKKLLLSDSGFYLCAWSYRGIGGLYGYTFGSGTRLTVV.

The genes are TRBV2 and TRBJ1-5, with 11 bases that match TRBD1. With 5 bases clipped from V and 4 bases from J, the junction kept 4 bases outside the gene matches. This CDR3 has 15 amino acids. Germline CDR1 reads SNHLY; CDR2 reads FYNNEI. This CDR3 reads CASSPGTGGNQPQHF. The CDR3 coding sequence is TGTGCCAGCAGTCCTGGGACAGGGGGAAATCAGCCCCAGCATTTT.

The CDR3 bases are TGTGCCAGCAGCCGAGGGACAGGAAGGGGTAGGGAGACCCAGTACTTC. It specifies CASSRGTGRGRETQYF. V is TRBV11-3 and J is TRBJ2-5; TRBD1 matches at 8 bases. This CDR3 comprises 16 residues. From germline, CDR1 is SGHNT and CDR2 YENEEA. V trimming: 5 bases; J trimming: 5 bases; junction bases outside the gene matches: 13.

The chain is built from TRBV7-9 and TRBJ2-1; TRBD2 aligns across 12 bases. After removal of 5 bases from V and 8 bases from J, the junction contained 7 bases not matched to a gene. Germline V CDR1 and CDR2: SEHNR, FQNEAQ (reference sequence). The CDR3 spans 15 residues. The CDR3 region is CASSQLAGGVYEQFF. The CDR3 DNA follows: TGTGCCAGCAGCCAACTAGCGGGAGGTGTCTATGAGCAGTTCTTC.

The rearrangement uses TRBV28 and TRBJ1-5, with 8 nucleotides matching TRBD1. The CDR3 has 15 amino acids. Looked up from germline, CDR1 is MDHEN and CDR2 is SYDVKM. The V and J ends lost 5 bases and 6 bases, in that order; junction bases with no gene match: 9. The CDR3 region has the DNA TGTGCCAGCAGTGCAGTGTCAGGGGGCGTTCAGCCCCAGCATTTT. Protein sequence: CASSAVSGGVQPQHF.

This chain links TRBV7-9 with TRBJ2-7; D is unresolved. V dropped 5 bases and J dropped 5 bases, with 10 bases sitting between them. Germline CDR1 is SEHNR and CDR2 is FQNEAQ (reference sequence). The length of the CDR3 is 12 residues. The CDR3 loop reads CASSNGENEQYF. Written as DNA, the CDR3 is TGTGCCAGCAGCAACGGAGAGAACGAGCAGTACTTC.

This clone was found a few times. The chain carries TRBV6-6 and TRBJ1-5; TRBD1 might be the D (5 bases). CDR1 is MNHNY and CDR2 is SVGAGI in the germline V gene (reference sequence). Between the trimmed V and J ends, which lost 5 bases and 7 bases, there was a span of 12 bases. CDR3 length: 13 residues. CDR3 loop: CASSQGFGQPQHF. The CDR3 DNA reads as TGTGCCAGCAGTCAGGGTTTTGGCCAGCCCCAGCATTTT.

The J gene is TRBJ2-7, the V gene TRBV7-9; TRBD1 agrees at 8 bases. V lost 5 bases and J lost 3; bases outside the gene matches: 9. This CDR3 has 15 residues. Germline CDR1 SEHNR, CDR2 FQNEAQ (reference sequence). CDR3 in DNA: TGTGCCAGCAGCCCCCCCACGGACAGGGTCTACGAGCAGTACTTC. Encoded protein: CASSPPTDRVYEQYF. Variable domain in full (rest from reference TRBV7-9 and TRBJ2-7): DTGVSQNPRHKITKRGQNVTFRCDPISEHNRLYWYRQTLGQGPEFLTYFQNEAQLEKSRLLSDRFSAERPKGSFSTLEIQRTEQGDSAMYLCASSPPTDRVYEQYFGPGTRLTVT.

The CDR3 DNA reads TGTGCCAGCAGTGACGGCGGGAGAGAGTTGACAGATACGCAGTATTTT. Its translation: CASSDGGRELTDTQYF. The chain has TRBV25-1 and TRBJ2-3, with TRBD2 matching over 7 bases. From germline, CDR1 is MGHDK and CDR2 SYGVNS. V lost 3 bases, J lost 3 bases, and 9 bases stayed unmatched. The CDR3 sequence is 16 residues long.

This clone was recorded once. The chain is built from TRBV6-5 and TRBJ2-1, with 12 nucleotides matching TRBD1. V gave up 2 bases and J gave up 3 bases; unmatched junction bases: 2. The CDR3 is made up of 16 amino acids. Germline CDR1 is MNHEY and CDR2 is SVGAGI. CDR3 DNA sequence: TGTGCCAGCAGTTACGGGACAGGGGGCGTCTACAATGAGCAGTTCTTC. Translation: CASSYGTGGVYNEQFF.

Written as DNA, the CDR3 is TGTGCCAGTAGTCCGTTACAGGGTATCGCCTCCTACGAGCAGTACTTC. It encodes CASSPLQGIASYEQYF. The chain links TRBV19 to TRBJ2-7; D possibly corresponds to TRBD1 (6 bases). CDR1 LNHDA and CDR2 SQIVND come from the germline V gene (reference sequence). The germline V and J ends were trimmed by 5 bases and 0 bases, with 17 bases remaining between them. The length of the CDR3 is 16 residues.

In this sample, this clone turned up a few times. The gene calls are TRBV11-1 and TRBJ2-6; D call uncertain. V dropped 5 bases and J dropped 6 bases, with 5 bases sitting between them. Germline V CDR1 and CDR2: SGHAT, FQDESV (reference sequence). The CDR3 has 12 residues. CDR3 DNA: TGTGCCAGCAGCCCCATGGCCAACGTCCTGACTTTC. Translated, it gives CASSPMANVLTF.

This rearrangement joins TRBV2 to TRBJ2-6; no definite D call. The CDR3 sequence is 13 residues long. Germline loops: CDR1 SNHLY, CDR2 FYNNEI. V shed 8 bases and J shed 6 bases, with 11 bases lying between them. The CDR3 DNA reads TGTGCCAGCCTAGAATTGACGGCCAACGTCCTGACTTTC. This codes for CASLELTANVLTF.

The chain recombines TRBV18 with TRBJ1-1; D not certain. The CDR3 is made up of 15 amino acids. The germline V and J ends were trimmed by 4 bases and 1 base, with 13 bases remaining between them. Looked up from germline, CDR1 is KGHSH and CDR2 is LQKENI. CDR3 amino acids: CASSQMEARNTEAFF. CDR3 DNA sequence: TGTGCCAGCTCACAAATGGAAGCGAGGAACACTGAAGCTTTCTTT.

The rearrangement links TRBV5-4 to TRBJ2-1, with a possible D match to TRBD2 (6 bases). Per germline, CDR1 SGHNT and CDR2 YYREEE (reference sequence). This CDR3 has 14 amino acids. Trimming cost V 6 bases and J 3 bases, with 13 bases left between them. This chain's CDR3 is CASISMGGYNEQFF. The CDR3 DNA sequence: TGTGCCAGCATCTCGATGGGGGGCTACAATGAGCAGTTCTTC.

This chain connects TRBV19 to TRBJ1-5; D is unresolved. The CDR3 runs 12 residues. Per the germline V gene, CDR1 is LNHDA and CDR2 is SQIVND (reference sequence). Trimming cost V 6 bases and J 6 bases, with 9 bases left between them. CDR3 protein: CASRTWAQPQHF. DNA of the CDR3: TGTGCCAGTAGAACGTGGGCTCAGCCCCAGCATTTT.

The gene calls are TRBV28 and TRBJ2-7; weak D call: TRBD2 (7 bases). Germline-derived CDR1 and CDR2 are MDHEN and SYDVKM. The CDR3 runs to 15 residues. The ends were cut back, 5 bases at V and 4 bases at J, with 18 bases in the middle. The CDR3 here is CASSVLGGTLYEQYF. The DNA for the CDR3 is TGTGCCAGCAGTGTCCTGGGGGGGACACTATACGAGCAGTACTTC.

This clone was observed a few times. V gene TRBV5-1 combines with J gene TRBJ1-2; D unresolved. Per germline, CDR1 SGHRS and CDR2 YFSETQ. This CDR3 is built from 14 residues. V was cut by 0 bases and J by 2 bases, with 8 bases left in between. CDR3 protein: CASSLEGRNYGYTF. The CDR3 DNA reads TGCGCCAGCAGCTTGGAAGGCAGGAACTATGGCTACACCTTC.